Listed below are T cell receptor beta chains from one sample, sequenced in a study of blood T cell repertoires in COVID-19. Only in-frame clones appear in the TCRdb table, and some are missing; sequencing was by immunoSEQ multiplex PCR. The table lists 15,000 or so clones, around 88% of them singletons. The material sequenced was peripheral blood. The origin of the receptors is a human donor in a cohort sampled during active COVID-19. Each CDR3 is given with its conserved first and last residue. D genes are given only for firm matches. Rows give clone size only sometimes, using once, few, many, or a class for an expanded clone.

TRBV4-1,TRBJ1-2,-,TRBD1,CASSQMDRASHGYTF,TGCGCCAGCAGCCAAATGGACAGGGCTTCCCATGGCTACACCTTC
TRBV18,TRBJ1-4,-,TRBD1,CASSSDRRVAEKLFF,TGTGCCAGCTCATCGGACAGGAGGGTAGCCGAAAAACTGTTTTTT
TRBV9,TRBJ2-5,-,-,CASSTRLAETQYF,TGTGCCAGCAGCACTCGACTTGCGGAGACCCAGTACTTC
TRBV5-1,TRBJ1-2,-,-,CASSLVGVGGYTF,TGCGCCAGCAGCTTGGTCGGGGTGGGCGGCTACACCTTC
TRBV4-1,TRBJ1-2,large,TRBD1,CASSQNRGQGADGYTF,TGCGCCAGCAGCCAAAACCGGGGACAGGGGGCTGATGGCTACACCTTC
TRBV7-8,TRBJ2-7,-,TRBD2,CASSLGLAGAFYEQYF,TGTGCCAGCAGCTTGGGCCTAGCGGGGGCTTTCTACGAGCAGTACTTC
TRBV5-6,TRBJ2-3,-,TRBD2,CASRPRDYRTDTQYF,TGTGCCAGCAGACCCCGGGACTATCGCACAGATACGCAGTATTTT
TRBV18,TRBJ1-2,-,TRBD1,CASSLDRGLGYGYTF,TGTGCCAGCTCATTGGACAGGGGGCTCGGCTATGGCTACACCTTC
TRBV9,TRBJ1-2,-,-,CASSVAENPIYGYTF,TGTGCCAGCAGCGTAGCGGAGAACCCTATCTATGGCTACACCTTC
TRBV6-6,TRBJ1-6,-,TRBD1,CASSRNFGAGGFSPLHF,TGTGCCAGCAGCCGAAACTTCGGGGCAGGGGGTTTCTCACCCCTCCACTTT
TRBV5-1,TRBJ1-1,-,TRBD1,CASSLQGANTEAFF,TGCGCCAGCAGCTTACAGGGGGCAAACACTGAAGCTTTCTTT
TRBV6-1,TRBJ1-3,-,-,CASSDGVSGNTIYF,TGTGCCAGCAGTGACGGGGTTTCTGGAAACACCATATATTTT
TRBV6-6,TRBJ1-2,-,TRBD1,CASQQGNYGYTF,TGTGCCAGCCAACAGGGGAACTATGGCTACACCTTC
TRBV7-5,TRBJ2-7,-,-,CARSWRPPRYEQYF,TGTGCCAGAAGCTGGAGGCCTCCCCGCTACGAGCAGTACTTC
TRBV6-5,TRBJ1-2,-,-,CASSLTDRNYGYTF,TGTGCCAGCAGCCTAACAGACAGGAACTATGGCTACACCTTC
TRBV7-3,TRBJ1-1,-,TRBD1,CASSLGRPAGGVNTEAFF,TGTGCCAGCAGCTTAGGCCGCCCGGCAGGGGGCGTCAACACTGAAGCTTTCTTT
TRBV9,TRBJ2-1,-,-,CASSFGGLGEQFF,TGTGCCAGCAGCTTCGGAGGGTTAGGGGAGCAGTTCTTC
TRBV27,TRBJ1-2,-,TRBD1,CASRQDRDNSGYTF,TGTGCCAGCAGGCAGGACAGGGATAACTCTGGCTACACCTTC
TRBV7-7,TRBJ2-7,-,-,CASSKGQNYEQYF,TGTGCTAGCAGCAAGGGACAAAACTACGAGCAGTACTTC
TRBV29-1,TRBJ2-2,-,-,CSATRQGNTGELFF,TGCAGCGCCACTCGGCAGGGTAACACCGGGGAGCTGTTTTTT
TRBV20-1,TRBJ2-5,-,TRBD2,CSASSSGVSGGETQYF,TGCAGTGCTAGTTCTAGCGGGGTATCTGGAGGAGAGACCCAGTACTTC
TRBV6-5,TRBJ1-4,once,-,CASSYGRGSTNEKLFF,TGTGCCAGCAGTTACGGCAGGGGATCGACTAATGAAAAACTGTTTTTT
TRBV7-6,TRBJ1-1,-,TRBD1,CASSFDRVNTEAFF,TGTGCCAGCAGCTTCGACAGGGTTAACACTGAAGCTTTCTTT
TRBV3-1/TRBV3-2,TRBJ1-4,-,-,CASSTGSKNEKLFF,TGTGCCAGCAGTACAGGGTCAAAGAACGAAAAACTGTTTTTT
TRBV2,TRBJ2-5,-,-,CASNEYQETQYF,TGTGCCAGCAACGAGTACCAAGAGACCCAGTACTTC
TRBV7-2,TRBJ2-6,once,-,CASSLALRPVANVLTF,TGTGCCAGCAGCTTAGCGCTCCGTCCAGTGGCCAACGTCCTGACTTTC
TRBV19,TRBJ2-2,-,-,CASSSSGIGYTGELFF,TGTGCCAGTAGCTCCTCGGGGATAGGCTACACCGGGGAGCTGTTTTTT
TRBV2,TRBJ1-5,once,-,CASNEGGYSNQPQHF,TGTGCCAGCAATGAGGGGGGATATAGCAATCAGCCCCAGCATTTT
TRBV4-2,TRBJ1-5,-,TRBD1,CASSLSGQLDQPQHF,TGTGCCAGCAGCCTCTCGGGACAGTTGGATCAGCCCCAGCATTTT
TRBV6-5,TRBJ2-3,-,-,CASSPRDTSTDTQYF,TGTGCCAGCAGTCCCCGGGACACTAGCACAGATACGCAGTATTTT
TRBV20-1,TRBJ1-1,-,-,CSARGLAEAFF,TGCAGTGCCCGAGGACTTGCTGAAGCTTTCTTT
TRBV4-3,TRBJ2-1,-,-,CASSQDSRRANEQFF,TGCGCCAGCAGCCAAGATTCGAGGAGGGCTAATGAGCAGTTCTTC
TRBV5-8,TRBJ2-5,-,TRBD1,CASRIFGTAQETQYF,TGTGCCAGCCGGATATTTGGGACAGCACAAGAGACCCAGTACTTC
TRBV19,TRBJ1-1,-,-,CASSMERANTEAFF,TGTGCCAGTAGTATGGAGAGGGCGAACACTGAAGCTTTCTTT
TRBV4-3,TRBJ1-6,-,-,CASSQEIQTAFNNSPLHF,TGCGCCAGCAGCCAAGAGATTCAGACAGCCTTTAATAATTCACCCCTCCACTTT